Listed here are 17 T cell receptor beta chains from one sample, sequenced in a study of T cell responses to AZD1222 COVID-19 vaccine. Profiling relied on immunoSEQ multiplex PCR, and the TCRdb table lists in-frame clones only, not all of them. Of some 100,000 clones in the sample, approximately 87% were seen once. The sequenced sample was peripheral blood, obtained on day 0 of AZD1222 vaccination. These receptors were taken from an adult in good health.

The gene calls are TRBV5-8 and TRBJ1-1; D is perhaps TRBD1 (6 bases). Trimming took 4 bases from V and 7 from J, leaving 14 bases between them. The CDR3 covers 13 residues. In germline, CDR1 is SGHTS, CDR2 YDEGEE. This CDR3 reads CASSLEGEGEAFF. DNA of the CDR3: TGTGCCAGCAGCCTGGAGGGGGAGGGTGAAGCTTTCTTT. The variable domain in full, with the rest retrieved from reference TRBV5-8 and TRBJ1-1, is EAGVTQSPTHLIKTRGQQATLRCSPISGHTSVYWYQQALGLGLQFLLWYDEGEERNRGNFPPRFSGRQFPNYSSELNVNALELEDSALYLCASSLEGEGEAFFGQGTRLTVV.

The CDR3 spells CARSPLGGPPEGNTIYF. The CDR3 nucleotides read TGTGCCAGAAGCCCCCTCGGAGGCCCGCCGGAAGGAAACACCATATATTTT. The genes are TRBV5-3 and TRBJ1-3; D remains unclear. TRBV5-3 is annotated as an ORF whose role is uncertain. V lost 4 bases and J lost 4, with 21 bases in between. The CDR3 has 17 residues.

This clone has more than one count but fewer than ten. The chain is built from TRBV18 and TRBJ1-2, with D unclear. Germline assignment: CDR1 KGHSH and CDR2 LQKENI. Trimming took 2 bases from V and 4 from J, leaving 14 bases between them. This CDR3 has 15 amino acids. CDR3 nucleotides: TGTGCCAGCTCACCATCAGAGGCCGCAGGCTATGGCTACACCTTC. Translated: CASSPSEAAGYGYTF.

The rearrangement joins TRBV6-2 or TRBV6-3 to TRBJ2-3; 7 bases match TRBD2. In germline, CDR1 is MNHEY, CDR2 SVGEGT. V lost 4 bases, J lost 5 bases, and 0 bases stayed unmatched. The CDR3 length is 12 residues. CDR3 in amino acids: CASSWGGDTQYF. In nucleotides, the CDR3 is TGTGCCAGCAGTTGGGGGGGAGATACGCAGTATTTT.

This clone was seen once. The gene calls are TRBV5-5 and TRBJ1-2; D gene unclear. The V end was cut by 1 base, the J end by 1 base, with 8 bases between. Germline V lookup: CDR1 SGHKS, CDR2 YYEKEE (reference sequence). There are 14 residues in the CDR3. The CDR3 sequence is CASSLSLSNYGYTF. The CDR3 DNA sequence: TGTGCCAGCAGCTTGTCGCTCAGTAACTATGGCTACACCTTC.

The rearrangement uses TRBV2 and TRBJ1-4; tentatively, D is TRBD1 (5 bases). This CDR3 is built from 17 residues. Germline V gene lookup returns CDR1 SNHLY and CDR2 FYNNEI. Trimming cost V 2 bases and J 8 bases, with 21 bases left between them. CDR3 sequence reads: CASSEPQQGLVEEKLFF. The CDR3 coding sequence is TGTGCCAGCAGTGAACCCCAGCAGGGCCTCGTCGAGGAAAAACTGTTTTTT.

The rearrangement joins TRBV7-9 to TRBJ2-5; D gene unclear. Between the trimmed V and J ends, which lost 0 bases and 1 base, there was a span of 6 bases. The CDR3 spans 14 residues. Germline V gene lookup returns CDR1 SEHNR and CDR2 FQNEAQ (reference sequence). The CDR3 region has the DNA TGTGCCAGCAGCTTAGCGCTGGGCCAAGAGACCCAGTACTTC. Translating it yields CASSLALGQETQYF. Together with reference TRBV7-9 and TRBJ2-5, the CDR3 gives the full variable domain: DTGVSQNPRHKITKRGQNVTFRCDPISEHNRLYWYRQTLGQGPEFLTYFQNEAQLEKSRLLSDRFSAERPKGSFSTLEIQRTEQGDSAMYLCASSLALGQETQYFGPGTRLLVL.

The V gene is TRBV5-6, the J gene TRBJ1-2, with unresolved D. The V and J ends lost 4 bases and 2 bases respectively, with 12 bases between them. Germline V CDR1 and CDR2: SGHDT, YYEEEE. The CDR3 runs to 14 residues. The CDR3 loop reads CASSTDHPNYGYTF. The CDR3 DNA is TGTGCCAGCAGCACAGACCACCCGAACTATGGCTACACCTTC.

The rearrangement links TRBV5-1 to TRBJ1-4; 9 positions match TRBD1. This CDR3 comprises 14 residues. Trimming removed 2 bases from V and 8 bases from J; junction bases left unmatched: 4. Per germline, CDR1 SGHRS and CDR2 YFSETQ. This chain's CDR3 is CASSLQGAEEKLFF. In nucleotides, the CDR3 is TGCGCCAGCAGCTTACAGGGGGCGGAAGAAAAACTGTTTTTT. Supplemented by reference TRBV5-1 and TRBJ1-4, the full variable domain reads KAGVTQTPRYLIKTRGQQVTLSCSPISGHRSVSWYQQTPGQGLQFLFEYFSETQRNKGNFPGRFSGRQFSNSRSEMNVSTLELGDSALYLCASSLQGAEEKLFFGSGTQLSVL.

The CDR3 sequence: CASSPRTDQAFF. In nucleotides, the CDR3 is TGTGCCAGCAGTCCCCGGACAGACCAAGCTTTCTTT. The V call is TRBV12-3 or TRBV12-4, the J call TRBJ1-1, with D maybe TRBD1 (6 bases). V lost 5 bases to trimming and J lost 9 bases, with 13 bases between them. This CDR3 has 12 amino acids.

The chain is built from TRBV7-2 and TRBJ2-3; possibly TRBD1 for D (6 bases). The CDR3 covers 15 residues. The germline gives CDR1 SGHTA, CDR2 FQGNSA. The V end was cut by 1 base, the J end by 2 bases, with 10 bases between. CDR3 bases: TGTGCCAGCAGCTTAGTTCAGGGGCCCACAGATACGCAGTATTTT. This gives the protein CASSLVQGPTDTQYF.

V and J are TRBV4-1 and TRBJ1-1, with 8 bases identical to TRBD1. V gave up 1 base and J gave up 10 bases; unmatched junction bases: 5. The CDR3 consists of 13 residues. The germline V gene encodes CDR1 MGHRA and CDR2 YSYEKL. CDR3: CASSQAYRGVAFF. DNA of the CDR3: TGCGCCAGCAGCCAAGCCTACAGGGGGGTAGCTTTCTTT.

V is TRBV5-1 and J is TRBJ2-7; 7 bases are shared with TRBD1. The germline CDR1 and CDR2 sequences are SGHRS and YFSETQ. The CDR3 contains 15 residues. The V gene end was trimmed by 4 bases and the J gene end by 4 bases; junction bases not matched to a gene: 11. DNA for the CDR3: TGCGCCAGCAGCACGGACAGGATGCAGGGGTACGAGCAGTACTTC. Translating gives CASSTDRMQGYEQYF.

The rearrangement joins TRBV5-1 to TRBJ2-1; 8 bases line up with TRBD2. The V segment lost 0 bases and the J segment 12 bases; nucleotides outside the gene matches: 11. CDR3 size: 15 residues. Looked up from germline, CDR1 is SGHRS and CDR2 is YFSETQ. The CDR3 nucleotides are TGCGCCAGCAGCTTGGCTAGCGGGTCCACGACGCCGCAGTTCTTC. It codes for CASSLASGSTTPQFF. The complete variable domain, with remaining parts taken from reference TRBV5-1 and TRBJ2-1, reads KAGVTQTPRYLIKTRGQQVTLSCSPISGHRSVSWYQQTPGQGLQFLFEYFSETQRNKGNFPGRFSGRQFSNSRSEMNVSTLELGDSALYLCASSLASGSTTPQFFGPGTRLTVL.

The chain is built from TRBV7-2 and TRBJ2-1; D may be TRBD2 (5 bases). V lost 4 bases, J lost 5 bases, and 12 bases lay in between. The CDR3 has 14 amino acids. Germline V gives CDR1 SGHTA, CDR2 FQGNSA. The DNA for the CDR3 is TGTGCCAGCAGCTCCTCGACTAACAACAATGAGCAGTTCTTC. Its translation: CASSSSTNNNEQFF. The full variable domain, completed using reference TRBV7-2 and TRBJ2-1, is GAGVSQSPSNKVTEKGKDVELRCDPISGHTALYWYRQSLGQGLEFLIYFQGNSAPDKSGLPSDRFSAERTGGSVSTLTIQRTQQEDSAVYLCASSSSTNNNEQFFGPGTRLTVL.

V usage is TRBV7-8 and J usage is TRBJ1-1, with 9 bases aligning to TRBD1. Trimming at V came to 3 bases and at J to 7 bases, leaving 9 bases not matched to a gene. This CDR3 is built from 15 residues. Germline CDR1 SGHVS, CDR2 FQNEAQ. The CDR3, as DNA: TGTGCCAGCAGCTTTAGCCGACAGGGGGTTGTTGAAGCTTTCTTT. Protein sequence: CASSFSRQGVVEAFF.

The chain combines TRBV29-1 with TRBJ2-2, with no clear D. Germline V gene sequence: CDR1 SQVTM, CDR2 ANQGSEA. This CDR3 has 14 residues. V was trimmed by 4 bases and J by 5 bases, leaving 14 bases between them. CDR3 nucleotides: TGCAGCGTTGGAGAAGGGTTAGAAACCGGGGAGCTGTTTTTT. This translates into CSVGEGLETGELFF.